The 24 T cell receptor beta chains listed next were all sequenced from one sample in a study of cytomegalovirus exposure and HLA in healthy donors. The PCR ran on 60 Vbeta and 13 Jbeta primers. Generated by immunoSEQ multiplex PCR, the TCRdb table keeps only in-frame clones and is missing some. The repertoire holds over 150,000 clones, with around four fifths as singletons. Sequencing was carried out using PBMCs. The receptors derive from a girl between 5 and 17 years old in good health and CMV-seropositive.

The sample holds a few counts of this clone. The chain combines TRBV14 with TRBJ1-2, with 12 bases fitting TRBD1. Germline loops: CDR1 SGHDN, CDR2 FVKESK. Unmatched junction bases numbered 7, after V lost 1 base and J lost 4 bases. The CDR3 spans 17 residues. The CDR3 sequence is CASSQGDRGRMIYGYTF. CDR3 DNA: TGTGCCAGCAGCCAAGGGGACAGGGGGCGCATGATCTATGGCTACACCTTC. Looking up the rest from reference TRBV14 and TRBJ1-2 gives the full variable domain: EAGVTQFPSHSVIEKGQTVTLRCDPISGHDNLYWYRRVMGKEIKFLLHFVKESKQDESGMPNNRFLAERTGGTYSTLKVQPAELEDSGVYFCASSQGDRGRMIYGYTFGSGTRLTVV.

This clone has just one count. The V gene is TRBV19, the J gene TRBJ1-6, with unresolved D. V gave up 6 bases and J gave up 0 bases, with 15 bases separating them. Germline V gene lookup returns CDR1 LNHDA and CDR2 SQIVND (reference sequence). This CDR3 is 17 amino acids long. CDR3 sequence: CASSKQQTSSYNSPLHF. In nucleotides, the CDR3 is TGTGCCAGTAGCAAACAACAGACCTCCTCCTATAATTCACCCCTCCACTTT.

This clone turned up a few times. The chain combines TRBV9 with TRBJ1-2; TRBD1 is a possible D gene (5 bases). Germline CDR1 is SGDLS and CDR2 is YYNGEE. The CDR3 length is 17 residues. The ends were cut back, 3 bases at V and 6 bases at J, with 24 bases in the middle. The DNA for the CDR3 is TGTGCCAGCAGCGAGCCAGCGGGGCAGGATGGTAGACATGGCTACACCTTC. This encodes CASSEPAGQDGRHGYTF.

This chain joins TRBV2 and TRBJ1-4; 7 bases fit TRBD1. Germline V gene sequence: CDR1 SNHLY, CDR2 FYNNEI. CDR3 length: 14 amino acids. V dropped 10 bases and J dropped 7; count of bases not matched to a gene: 12. The CDR3 DNA is TGTGCCACAGAGAAAGACAGGGCGTCTGAAAAACTGTTTTTT. Translation: CATEKDRASEKLFF. Combining the CDR3 with reference TRBV2 and TRBJ1-4 gives the whole variable domain EPEVTQTPSHQVTQMGQEVILRCVPISNHLYFYWYRQILGQKVEFLVSFYNNEISEKSEIFDDQFSVERPDGSNFTLKIRSTKLEDSAMYFCATEKDRASEKLFFGSGTQLSVL.

This sequence joins TRBV1 and TRBJ1-2; the DNA was not used to check the table's D call, TRBD1. TRBV1 is designated a pseudogene. This CDR3 is built from 16 residues. DNA of the CDR3: TGCACCAGCAGCCAAGAGGGACAGGGGGTCAACTATGGCTACACCTTC. Translation: CTSSQEGQGVNYGYTF.

This clone appeared a few times. The rearrangement joins TRBV7-9 to TRBJ2-2; D not certain. V was clipped by 8 bases and J by 1 base, with 11 bases between them. The CDR3 has 14 amino acids. The germline V gene encodes CDR1 SEHNR and CDR2 FQNEAQ (reference sequence). The CDR3 reads CASDSERNTGELFF. The CDR3 DNA follows: TGTGCCAGCGATAGTGAACGGAACACCGGGGAGCTGTTTTTT.

V usage is TRBV9 and J usage is TRBJ2-2, with TRBD1 matching 7 bases. The V gene's germline CDR1 is SGDLS and CDR2 YYNGEE. V lost 6 bases and J lost 4; bases outside the gene matches: 15. The CDR3 covers 17 residues. This chain's CDR3 is CASNDPKPGQITGELFF. The CDR3 coding sequence is TGTGCCAGCAACGATCCCAAGCCGGGACAGATCACCGGGGAGCTGTTTTTT.

The chain combines TRBV6-1 with TRBJ1-5; a weak D match, TRBD1 (6 bases). V was trimmed by 1 base and J by 7 bases, leaving 14 bases between them. The CDR3 consists of 15 residues. The germline CDR1 and CDR2 sequences are MNHNS and SASEGT. This CDR3 is CASSEERGARQPQHF. The CDR3 coding sequence is TGTGCCAGCAGTGAAGAACGGGGGGCTAGGCAGCCCCAGCATTTT.

The genes are TRBV19 and TRBJ1-1; D remains unclear. Germline V gene lookup returns CDR1 LNHDA and CDR2 SQIVND (reference sequence). The length of the CDR3 is 15 residues. Trimming stripped 1 base from V and 6 bases from J, with 15 bases between. CDR3: CASSIGRSPTAEAFF. The CDR3 DNA follows: TGTGCCAGTAGTATAGGCCGGTCCCCAACTGCTGAAGCTTTCTTT.

Written as DNA, the CDR3 is TGTGCCAGCAGCTCCAGGGACAGGGGATCCTACAATGAGCAGTTCTTC. This gives the protein CASSSRDRGSYNEQFF. The V gene is TRBV5-4, the J gene TRBJ2-1, with 10 positions matching TRBD1. CDR1 SGHNT and CDR2 YYREEE come from the germline V gene (reference sequence). The CDR3 has 16 residues. The V and J ends lost 3 bases and 1 base, in that order; junction bases with no gene match: 4.

This clone was observed a single time. The rearrangement joins TRBV20-1 to TRBJ1-2; D gene ambiguous. The CDR3 extends over 11 amino acids. Germline V lookup: CDR1 DFQATT, CDR2 SNEGSKA (reference sequence). The V gene lost 3 bases and the J gene lost 10 bases, with 12 bases spanning the gap. For the CDR3, the DNA is TGCAGTGCTAGTTCTGGCCAATTCTACACCTTC. Translating gives CSASSGQFYTF.

A note on this clone: The junction differs from germline at one of its ends, possibly a read error. Other DNA sequences from this sample encode an identical CDR3 as well. The chain is built from TRBV9 and TRBJ2-7; TRBD2 aligns across 8 bases. CDR1 SGDLS and CDR2 YYNGEE come from the germline V gene. The CDR3 has 15 amino acids. CDR3 coding DNA: TGCGCCAGCAGCGAAGTACCGGGACTAGAATACGAGCAGTACTTC. Translation: CASSEVPGLEYEQYF.

The chain is built from TRBV28 and TRBJ2-7; tentatively, D is TRBD1 (6 bases). Deletions cut 5 bases from V and 3 bases from J, with 11 bases between. Per the germline V gene, CDR1 is MDHEN and CDR2 is SYDVKM. CDR3 size: 13 residues. Written as DNA, the CDR3 is TGTGCCAGCAGTATGGGACACAACTACGAGCAGTACTTC. This sequence encodes CASSMGHNYEQYF.

The V gene is TRBV5-1, the J gene TRBJ2-3, with a tentative D call TRBD1 (6 bases). The CDR3 spans 14 residues. V lost 0 bases to trimming and J lost 3 bases, with 8 bases between them. Germline V gives CDR1 SGHRS, CDR2 YFSETQ. The CDR3 nucleotides are TGCGCCAGCAGCTTGGGGGACATAACAGATACGCAGTATTTT. Protein sequence: CASSLGDITDTQYF.

A few counts support this clone. V is TRBV7-9 and J is TRBJ2-4, with 7 nucleotides matching TRBD2. Germline V CDR1 and CDR2: SEHNR, FQNEAQ (reference sequence). The length of the CDR3 is 13 residues. V lost 5 bases to trimming and J lost 5 bases; unmatched junction nucleotides: 3. CDR3 sequence: CASSPAGENIQYF. In nucleotides, the CDR3 is TGTGCCAGCAGCCCGGCGGGGGAAAACATTCAGTACTTC.

This chain links TRBV4-1 with TRBJ2-7, with TRBD1 matching 8 bases. Germline loops: CDR1 MGHRA, CDR2 YSYEKL. With V trimmed by 3 bases and J by 4 bases, 11 bases remained unmatched. The CDR3 consists of 16 residues. The CDR3 loop reads CASSHPPVRTGYEQYF. In DNA, the CDR3 is TGCGCCAGCAGCCACCCCCCCGTGCGGACAGGGTACGAGCAGTACTTC.

The chain is built from TRBV7-8 and TRBJ1-6; 7 bases agree with TRBD1. The germline V gene has CDR1 SGHVS and CDR2 FQNEAQ. V shed 5 bases and J 10 bases; nucleotides not matched to a gene: 8. This CDR3 has 14 residues. The CDR3, as DNA: TGTGCCAGCAGCCCTACAGGGGATCGGTCACCCCTCCACTTT. Protein sequence: CASSPTGDRSPLHF.

Here the CDR3 reads CASSHSGFNTEAFF. The CDR3 DNA reads TGTGCCAGCAGCCATTCGGGGTTTAACACTGAAGCTTTCTTT. The V call is TRBV5-4, the J call TRBJ1-1; no clear D gene. Germline CDR1 is SGHNT and CDR2 is YYREEE (reference sequence). V lost 4 bases to trimming and J lost 2 bases, with 12 bases between them. The CDR3 is made up of 14 amino acids.

This clone was seen a handful of times. The rearrangement joins TRBV6-5 to TRBJ2-7; 9 bases fit TRBD1. There are 14 residues in the CDR3. From germline, CDR1 is MNHEY and CDR2 SVGAGI. V lost 1 base and J lost 3; bases outside the gene matches: 1. CDR3 amino acids: CASSYWDRDYEQYF. The DNA of the CDR3 is TGTGCCAGCAGTTACTGGGACAGGGACTACGAGCAGTACTTC.

The chain recombines TRBV13 with TRBJ1-6; D is undetermined. The V end lost 5 bases, the J end lost 9 bases, and 11 bases lay between the germline ends. CDR1 and CDR2 (germline): PRHDT, FYEKMQ (reference sequence). The CDR3 has 13 amino acids. The CDR3 bases are TGTGCCAGCAGCCCTAGTAGTGGTTCACCCCTCCACTTT. Its protein product is CASSPSSGSPLHF.

J is TRBJ2-2 and V is TRBV7-8; TRBD2 might be the D (5 bases). Germline values: CDR1 SGHVS, CDR2 FQNEAQ. V was clipped by 5 bases and J by 7 bases, with 26 bases between them. The CDR3 is 18 amino acids. The CDR3 DNA reads as TGTGCCAGCAGCATCCGACCGTTGGTGATGGGAGAAGGCGGGGAGCTGTTTTTT. Translation gives CASSIRPLVMGEGGELFF.

The rearrangement uses TRBV6-5 and TRBJ1-5; 8 bases are a match to TRBD1. The CDR3 consists of 15 residues. The ends lost 5 bases at V and 2 bases at J; junction bases unmatched: 5. Germline-derived CDR1 and CDR2 are MNHEY and SVGAGI. The CDR3 protein is CASSGQTGGNQPQHF. DNA of the CDR3: TGTGCCAGCAGTGGCCAGACAGGGGGCAATCAGCCCCAGCATTTT.

This clone occurred once. J is TRBJ2-4 and V is TRBV5-1; D unresolved. This CDR3 has 16 residues. The V end lost 4 bases, the J end lost 1 base, and 15 bases lay between the germline ends. CDR1 is SGHRS, CDR2 YFSETQ, per germline. This CDR3 reads CASSPGVGEAKNIQYF. The CDR3 DNA follows: TGCGCCAGCAGCCCTGGAGTAGGTGAGGCCAAAAACATTCAGTACTTC.

The V and J genes are TRBV4-1 and TRBJ1-1, with D hard to call. V was cut by 3 bases and J by 0 bases, with 8 bases left in between. Germline V gene data show CDR1 as MGHRA and CDR2 as YSYEKL. This CDR3 has 14 residues. CDR3 amino acids: CASSQEQLNTEAFF. CDR3 DNA sequence: TGCGCCAGCAGCCAGGAACAGTTGAACACTGAAGCTTTCTTT.